These 32 T cell receptor beta chains were sequenced from one sample in a study of shared clonotypes between healthy human individuals (TCRdb year 2020). The library was made by the immunoSEQ multiplex PCR assay. Entries here come from immuneACCESS through TCRdb and include only in-frame sequences with V and J called. Some clones fail to appear in such tables; in the studies checked, an unresolved V gene covers under half of the shortfall, and the cause of the remainder is unknown. The sample contains more than 2 million clones, roughly 95% of them found a single time. Clones ranked in the top ten supply about 0.13% of the sample. The sample comprised naive CD4+ T cells sorted from blood. The sample's cell subset or site label, in plain terms: CD45RA+ positively selected. These receptors all stem from a man aged 18 to 29 in good health.

V usage is TRBV6-5 and J usage is TRBJ2-3; TRBD1 or TRBD2 may be the D gene (6 bases each). Trimming took 0 bases from V and 2 from J, leaving 12 bases between them. This CDR3 has 16 amino acids. Germline CDR1 is MNHEY and CDR2 is SVGAGI. Here the CDR3 reads CASSYSGGGPTDTQYF. DNA of the CDR3: TGTGCCAGCAGTTACTCGGGGGGCGGCCCCACAGATACGCAGTATTTT.

The chain combines TRBV6-1 with TRBJ1-5, with D unclear. Trimming left V 4 bases short and J 4 bases short, with 8 bases between. CDR3 length equals 13 residues. The germline V gene has CDR1 MNHNS and CDR2 SASEGT. The CDR3 sequence is CASSGVTNQPQHF. The CDR3 DNA follows: TGTGCCAGCAGTGGGGTGACTAATCAGCCCCAGCATTTT.

This clone was seen just once. The chain recombines TRBV5-1 with TRBJ2-5; 9 nucleotides agree with TRBD2. Germline CDR1 SGHRS, CDR2 YFSETQ. CDR3 size: 13 residues. The V gene end was trimmed by 4 bases and the J gene end by 4 bases; junction bases not matched to a gene: 2. The CDR3, as DNA: TGCGCCAGCAGCGGCGGGAGGGCAGAGACCCAGTACTTC. Its translation: CASSGGRAETQYF.

In its sample, this clone was seen once. V gene TRBV6-6 combines with J gene TRBJ2-4, with 8 nucleotides matching TRBD1. The CDR3 sequence is 11 residues long. CDR1 is MNHNY and CDR2 is SVGAGI in the germline V gene (reference sequence). The V and J ends lost 11 bases and 9 bases, in that order; junction bases with no gene match: 6. The CDR3: CASRTGSIQYF. The CDR3 coding sequence is TGTGCCTCGAGGACAGGGAGCATTCAGTACTTC.

The chain recombines TRBV6-4 with TRBJ2-7; tentative D call: TRBD1 (5 bases). V was pared by 6 bases and J by 3 bases, with 12 bases between. Germline CDR1 MRHNA, CDR2 SNTAGT. CDR3 length: 13 residues. The CDR3 here is CASRGLVGYEQYF. Here the CDR3 DNA reads TGTGCCAGCAGGGGGCTAGTAGGCTACGAGCAGTACTTC.

This sequence joins TRBV19 and TRBJ1-5; 8 nucleotides align to TRBD1. V shed 5 bases, J shed 1 base, and the junction held 4 bases outside the gene matches. Germline V gene sequence: CDR1 LNHDA, CDR2 SQIVND (reference sequence). This CDR3 has 15 residues. CDR3 bases: TGTGCCAGTAGTCCCCAGGGGGCGAGCAATCAGCCCCAGCATTTT. Amino acids: CASSPQGASNQPQHF.

Concerning this clone: This sample also contains other DNA sequences that code for the same CDR3. The chain is built from TRBV10-1 and TRBJ2-3, with D hard to call. The CDR3 is 13 amino acids. CDR1 and CDR2 (germline): WNHNN, SYGVQD (reference sequence). Trimming pared 3 bases from V and 0 bases from J, leaving 4 bases between. As DNA, the CDR3 is TGCGCCAGCAGTGAATTAAGCACAGATACGCAGTATTTT. Translating gives CASSELSTDTQYF.

V gene TRBV2 combines with J gene TRBJ2-7, with 8 bases that match TRBD2. This CDR3 region has 15 residues. V was pared by 6 bases and J by 4 bases, with 11 bases of the junction left unmatched. Germline V gene sequence: CDR1 SNHLY, CDR2 FYNNEI. CDR3 in amino acids: CASRAGTGGPYEQYF. CDR3 sequence (DNA): TGTGCCAGCAGGGCTGGGACGGGAGGGCCATACGAGCAGTACTTC.

The chain has TRBV19 and TRBJ1-4, with 7 nucleotides matching TRBD1. Germline CDR1 reads LNHDA; CDR2 reads SQIVND (reference sequence). V lost 9 bases to trimming and J lost 5 bases; unmatched junction nucleotides: 6. This CDR3 spans 13 amino acids. The CDR3 DNA is TGTGCCAGCCGCGACAGGGTCAATGAAAAACTGTTTTTT. Translated, it gives CASRDRVNEKLFF. The variable domain in full, with the rest retrieved from reference TRBV19 and TRBJ1-4, is DGGITQSPKYLFRKEGQNVTLSCEQNLNHDAMYWYRQDPGQGLRLIYYSQIVNDFQKGDIAEGYSVSREKKESFPLTVTSAQKNPTAFYLCASRDRVNEKLFFGSGTQLSVL.

This rearrangement joins TRBV6-5 to TRBJ1-2, with TRBD1 matching over 7 bases. Trimming cost V 5 bases and J 8 bases; bases outside gene matches: 8. CDR1 MNHEY and CDR2 SVGAGI come from the germline V gene. This CDR3 is 13 amino acids long. The CDR3 protein is CASSRADRAGYTF. The CDR3 coding sequence is TGTGCCAGCAGTCGGGCAGACAGGGCGGGCTACACCTTC.

The chain links TRBV5-1 to TRBJ1-3, with TRBD1 as a possible D gene (5 bases). Germline V CDR1 and CDR2: SGHRS, YFSETQ. The ends were cut back, 5 bases at V and 0 bases at J, with 21 bases in the middle. The CDR3 sequence is 18 residues long. CDR3 in DNA: TGCGCCAGCAGTCCGGGTGGGACCCTGGGGAGCTCTGGAAACACCATATATTTT. This encodes CASSPGGTLGSSGNTIYF.

The chain has TRBV6-6 and TRBJ1-3, with D maybe TRBD1 (6 bases). Trimming removed 5 bases from V and 3 bases from J, with 11 bases in between. This CDR3 is built from 14 residues. Germline V gene data show CDR1 as MNHNY and CDR2 as SVGAGI (reference sequence). The CDR3 DNA reads as TGTGCCAGCAGTCTAACAGGGAATGGAAACACCATATATTTT. It specifies CASSLTGNGNTIYF.

The chain is built from TRBV6-1 and TRBJ2-5, with D unclear. In germline, CDR1 is MNHNS, CDR2 SASEGT. The CDR3 is 14 residues long. The V gene lost 7 bases and the J gene lost 2 bases, with 14 bases spanning the gap. CDR3 protein: CASMRDLAQETQYF. In DNA, the CDR3 is TGTGCCAGCATGCGCGACTTGGCGCAAGAGACCCAGTACTTC.

The chain combines TRBV4-1 with TRBJ1-3; no definite D call. There are 14 residues in the CDR3. Germline-derived CDR1 and CDR2 are MGHRA and YSYEKL. Trimming removed 4 bases from V and 4 bases from J, with 11 bases in between. CDR3 protein: CASSPQRPGNTIYF. The CDR3 DNA reads TGCGCCAGCAGCCCCCAACGGCCCGGAAACACCATATATTTT.

This clone was counted once. The chain links TRBV4-1 to TRBJ2-6, with 10 bases identical to TRBD1. The V gene end was trimmed by 1 base and the J gene end by 4 bases; junction bases not matched to a gene: 7. Germline V CDR1 and CDR2: MGHRA, YSYEKL. CDR3 length equals 18 residues. The CDR3 protein is CASSQGIDRGPGANVLTF. CDR3 DNA sequence: TGCGCCAGCAGCCAAGGGATAGACAGGGGGCCAGGGGCCAACGTCCTGACTTTC.

V is TRBV11-2 and J is TRBJ2-2; D may be TRBD1 (5 bases). Trimming pared 3 bases from V and 1 base from J, leaving 18 bases between. The CDR3 sequence is 18 residues long. Germline V gene sequence: CDR1 SGHAT, CDR2 FQNNGV. The CDR3 bases are TGTGCCAGCAGCTTGAGACAGAAACAATTAGGGAACACCGGGGAGCTGTTTTTT. The encoded protein is CASSLRQKQLGNTGELFF.

Regarding this clone: The junction departs from the called germline gene at one end, perhaps through a read error. J is TRBJ2-1 and V is TRBV7-7; TRBD1 aligns across 9 bases. The CDR3 has 15 amino acids. Germline V CDR1 and CDR2: SSHAT, FNYEAQ (reference sequence). Here the CDR3 reads CASSLGGTGTYEQFF. CDR3 bases: TGTGCTAGCAGCTTAGGTGGGACAGGGACTTATGAGCAGTTCTTC.

The chain recombines TRBV5-1 with TRBJ2-3; TRBD2 aligns across 7 bases. This CDR3 is 16 amino acids long. V lost 2 bases and J lost 2; bases outside the gene matches: 8. Germline values: CDR1 SGHRS, CDR2 YFSETQ. The CDR3 nucleotides read TGCGCCAGCAGCTTAACCGGGGGAGGGCACACAGATACGCAGTATTTT. Its protein product is CASSLTGGGHTDTQYF.

The rearrangement joins TRBV7-3 to TRBJ2-3; D is possibly TRBD2 (6 bases). Germline V gives CDR1 SGHTA, CDR2 FQGTGA. This CDR3 region has 16 residues. The germline V and J ends were trimmed by 5 bases and 0 bases, with 15 bases remaining between them. CDR3 DNA: TGTGCCAGCAGCCCACTCGGGAGCGCTAGCACAGATACGCAGTATTTT. It encodes CASSPLGSASTDTQYF.

This clone was picked up one time. The genes are TRBV19 and TRBJ2-6; D is uncertain. Trimming shortened V by 8 bases and J by 0 bases, and 8 bases separated the two germline ends. This CDR3 is 14 amino acids long. The germline gives CDR1 LNHDA, CDR2 SQIVND (reference sequence). CDR3 DNA sequence: TGTGCCAGTCAGGCACGCTCTGGGGCCAACGTCCTGACTTTC. This sequence encodes CASQARSGANVLTF.

The rearrangement links TRBV29-1 to TRBJ1-1; TRBD1 aligns across 8 bases. The germline gives CDR1 SQVTM, CDR2 ANQGSEA. V lost 8 bases and J lost 3; bases outside the gene matches: 8. The CDR3 has 13 residues. CDR3 sequence reads: CSTQTGGHTEAFF. CDR3 in DNA: TGCAGCACTCAAACAGGGGGGCACACTGAAGCTTTCTTT.

V and J are TRBV5-1 and TRBJ2-5; D may be TRBD1 (8 bases). CDR1 and CDR2 (germline): SGHRS, YFSETQ. CDR3 length: 14 amino acids. Trimming took 5 bases from V and 6 from J, leaving 17 bases between them. CDR3 coding DNA: TGCGCCAGCAGTACAGGGGGGGCTGGGAAGACCCAGTACTTC. Translation: CASSTGGAGKTQYF.

Concerning this clone itself: In the same sample, other DNA sequences code for this CDR3. The V call is TRBV11-2, the J call TRBJ2-7; no clear D. The length of the CDR3 is 13 residues. Trimming shortened V by 1 base and J by 1 base, and 5 bases separated the two germline ends. The germline CDR1 and CDR2 sequences are SGHAT and FQNNGV. The CDR3 spells CASSLGRSYEQYF. The CDR3 bases are TGTGCCAGCAGCTTAGGACGGTCCTACGAGCAGTACTTC. The variable domain in full, completed from reference TRBV11-2 and TRBJ2-7, reads EAGVAQSPRYKIIEKRQSVAFWCNPISGHATLYWYQQILGQGPKLLIQFQNNGVVDDSQLPKDRFSAERLKGVDSTLKIQPAKLEDSAVYLCASSLGRSYEQYFGPGTRLTVT.

This chain joins TRBV28 and TRBJ2-3; the match to TRBD2 covers 8 bases. V was pared by 8 bases and J by 0 bases, with 7 bases of the junction left unmatched. The CDR3 is 15 residues long. Germline CDR1 and CDR2: MDHEN and SYDVKM. The CDR3 DNA sequence: TGTGCCAGCGGTGGAGCGGGGGCTAGCACAGATACGCAGTATTTT. Its protein is CASGGAGASTDTQYF.

The V and J genes are TRBV28 and TRBJ1-2; D possibly corresponds to TRBD1 (5 bases). Germline-derived CDR1 and CDR2 are MDHEN and SYDVKM. Trimming removed 2 bases at V and 5 bases at J, with 12 bases between. This CDR3 spans 14 amino acids. The CDR3 spells CASSLTGTPYGYTF. In DNA form, the CDR3 reads TGTGCCAGCAGTTTAACCGGGACTCCATATGGCTACACCTTC.

This chain joins TRBV6-6 and TRBJ2-2; possible D gene TRBD1, 5 bases. The CDR3 runs 14 residues. V shed 6 bases and J shed 3 bases, with 11 bases lying between them. CDR1 and CDR2 from the germline V gene are MNHNY and SVGAGI (reference sequence). The CDR3 is CASRRQGDTGELFF. Here the CDR3 DNA reads TGTGCCAGCAGGCGCCAGGGCGACACCGGGGAGCTGTTTTTT.

The count of this clone is one. This chain connects TRBV29-1 to TRBJ1-1, with D possibly matching TRBD1 (6 bases). CDR3 length: 14 residues. V lost 7 bases and J 0 bases, leaving 15 bases between the germline ends. The V gene's germline CDR1 is SQVTM and CDR2 ANQGSEA. This chain's CDR3 is CSAGSGALNTEAFF. For the CDR3, the DNA is TGCAGCGCGGGGTCAGGGGCCCTGAACACTGAAGCTTTCTTT.

In the case of this clone: The identical CDR3 is also encoded by other nucleotide sequences in the sample. V usage is TRBV5-4 and J usage is TRBJ1-3, with D hard to call. Germline V CDR1 and CDR2: SGHNT, YYREEE (reference sequence). The CDR3 loop spans 15 amino acids. Trimming took off 3 bases at V and 0 bases at J, with 10 bases between the two ends. In DNA form, the CDR3 reads TGTGCCAGCAGCTCCGGCGGGAGCTCTGGAAACACCATATATTTT. This sequence encodes CASSSGGSSGNTIYF. Looking up the rest from reference TRBV5-4 and TRBJ1-3 gives the full variable domain: ETGVTQSPTHLIKTRGQQVTLRCSSQSGHNTVSWYQQALGQGPQFIFQYYREEENGRGNFPPRFSGLQFPNYSSELNVNALELDDSALYLCASSSGGSSGNTIYFGEGSWLTVV.

The chain has TRBV14 and TRBJ2-1; 14 bases map to TRBD2. Losses at the gene ends were 4 bases for V and 12 bases for J; bases not matched to a gene: 8. The CDR3 spans 15 residues. The germline V gene has CDR1 SGHDN and CDR2 FVKESK. The CDR3 is CASSPPGLAGVRQFF. The CDR3 DNA reads as TGTGCCAGCAGCCCTCCGGGACTAGCGGGAGTACGGCAGTTCTTC.

The chain joins TRBV2 to TRBJ1-1; perhaps TRBD1 as D (6 bases). CDR3 length: 13 amino acids. CDR1 is SNHLY, CDR2 FYNNEI, per germline. The V gene lost 8 bases and the J gene lost 8 bases, with 18 bases spanning the gap. The CDR3 loop is CASQPRGALEAFF. The DNA for the CDR3 is TGTGCCAGCCAACCCCGGGGGGCGTTGGAAGCTTTCTTT.

Comment on this clone: Other nucleotide sequences in the sample specify the same CDR3. This rearrangement joins TRBV18 to TRBJ2-3; D remains ambiguous. CDR3 length: 12 amino acids. The germline V gene has CDR1 KGHSH and CDR2 LQKENI. The ends were cut back, 2 bases at V and 4 bases at J, with 4 bases in the middle. For the CDR3, the DNA is TGTGCCAGCTCACCATCTCCAGATACGCAGTATTTT. Translated: CASSPSPDTQYF. The variable domain in full, with the rest retrieved from reference TRBV18 and TRBJ2-3, is NAGVMQNPRHLVRRRGQEARLRCSPMKGHSHVYWYRQLPEEGLKFMVYLQKENIIDESGMPKERFSAEFPKEGPSILRIQQVVRGDSAAYFCASSPSPDTQYFGPGTRLTVL.

The chain combines TRBV10-3 with TRBJ2-7; TRBD1 matches at 9 bases. Germline V lookup: CDR1 ENHRY, CDR2 SYGVKD. This CDR3 has 13 amino acids. The V segment lost 7 bases and the J segment 1 base; nucleotides outside the gene matches: 2. In DNA form, the CDR3 reads TGTGCCATCAAAGGACAGGGGTCCTACGAGCAGTACTTC. Translating it yields CAIKGQGSYEQYF.